The present TCR beta chain was sequenced within a study of CD8 T cells in Susac syndrome. The RNA, about 0.5 to 1 ug, was put through reverse transcription using random hexamers. TCR beta CDR3 was amplified by immunoSEQ covering 54 Vbeta and 13 Jbeta. TCRdb re-analysed the immunoSEQ multiplex PCR reads in MiXCR, keeping a single row per CDR3 protein. The sample includes 95,000 to 150,000 distinct CDR3 sequences, 90% to 95% of them seen just once. V lost 3 bases and J lost 3, with 14 bases in between. CDR3 length equals 15 residues. Germline CDR1 reads SGHRS; CDR2 reads YFSETQ. This clonotype appeared a few times. The control participants were healthy donors, and these controls were matched with respect to both age and sex. Negative isolation yielded CD8+ and CD4+ T cells; FACS enriched TEMRA cells.

The specimen was CD4+ T cells from PBMCs. The receptor comes from a human donor in good health. The gene calls are TRBV5-1 and TRBJ2-3; the D call may be TRBD1 or TRBD2 (7 bases each). In nucleotides, the CDR3 is TGCGCCAGCAGCTCCTCCAGGGGGGGGACAGATACGCAGTATTTT. Its protein product is CASSSSRGGTDTQYF.